This is a list of T cell receptor beta chains from one sample in a study of T cell responses to AZD1222 COVID-19 vaccine. This table comes from immunoSEQ multiplex PCR, and its TCRdb copy is limited to in-frame clones, with some not included. The repertoire includes about 140,000 clones, 80% to 90% of them detected once, and roughly 7.3% sits in the top ten. Sequences were derived from peripheral blood, sampled on day 0 of AZD1222 vaccination. These receptors originate from an adult in good health. CDR3s include the opening cysteine and the closing phenylalanine or tryptophan. A D gene is named only where the DNA matches it firmly. Not all rows give a size; the values are once, few, many and, for expanded clones, a class.

cdr3_aa: CAAGLGNTGELFF; cdr3_nt: TGTGCCGCCGGACTAGGGAACACCGGGGAGCTGTTTTTT; v_call: TRBV10-3; clone_size: .; j_call: TRBJ2-2; d_call: TRBD2
cdr3_aa: CASSYERKAFF; cdr3_nt: TGTGCCAGCAGTTACGAACGGAAAGCTTTCTTT; v_call: TRBV6-5; clone_size: once; j_call: TRBJ1-1; d_call: .
cdr3_aa: CASSSGPAQGPSSYEQYF; cdr3_nt: TGTGCCAGCAGCTCCGGACCCGCACAGGGGCCGAGCTCCTACGAGCAGTACTTC; v_call: TRBV5-6; clone_size: .; j_call: TRBJ2-7; d_call: TRBD1
cdr3_aa: CASTLWESGYTF; cdr3_nt: TGTGCCAGCACCCTCTGGGAGTCTGGCTACACCTTC; v_call: TRBV11-2; clone_size: .; j_call: TRBJ1-2; d_call: .
cdr3_aa: CASSPRSGNQPQHF; cdr3_nt: TGTGCCAGCAGCCCCCGTTCAGGGAATCAGCCCCAGCATTTT; v_call: TRBV11-2; clone_size: .; j_call: TRBJ1-5; d_call: .
cdr3_aa: CASSVELGWTEAFF; cdr3_nt: TGTGCCAGCAGCGTAGAGTTAGGGTGGACTGAAGCTTTCTTT; v_call: TRBV9; clone_size: .; j_call: TRBJ1-1; d_call: .
cdr3_aa: CASSRDSSVAYTF; cdr3_nt: TGTGCCAGTAGCCGGGACAGTAGCGTAGCCTACACCTTC; v_call: TRBV19; clone_size: .; j_call: TRBJ1-2; d_call: TRBD1
cdr3_aa: CAWSPGTVTDTQYF; cdr3_nt: TGTGCCTGGAGTCCCGGGACAGTCACAGATACGCAGTATTTT; v_call: TRBV30; clone_size: .; j_call: TRBJ2-3; d_call: TRBD1
cdr3_aa: CASSLEGGGNQPQHF; cdr3_nt: TGTGCCAGCAGCTTAGAAGGGGGGGGCAATCAGCCCCAGCATTTT; v_call: TRBV7-9; clone_size: once; j_call: TRBJ1-5; d_call: .
cdr3_aa: CASSLEGGSSQPQHF; cdr3_nt: TGTGCCAGCAGCTTAGAGGGGGGATCGAGTCAGCCCCAGCATTTT; v_call: TRBV7-8; clone_size: .; j_call: TRBJ1-5; d_call: .
cdr3_aa: CASTWDTVRFF; cdr3_nt: TGTGCCAGCACTTGGGATACCGTCAGGTTCTTC; v_call: TRBV2; clone_size: .; j_call: TRBJ2-1; d_call: .
cdr3_aa: CASSPGGDQPQHF; cdr3_nt: TGTGCCAGCTCACCAGGAGGGGATCAGCCCCAGCATTTT; v_call: TRBV18; clone_size: once; j_call: TRBJ1-5; d_call: .
cdr3_aa: CASSLARAYGYTF; cdr3_nt: TGTGCCAGCAGTTTAGCCAGGGCCTATGGCTACACCTTC; v_call: TRBV12-3/TRBV12-4; clone_size: few; j_call: TRBJ1-2; d_call: .
cdr3_aa: CASSPSAGQGFIGQFF; cdr3_nt: TGTGCCAGCAGCCCATCCGCGGGACAGGGATTTATTGGGCAGTTCTTC; v_call: TRBV4-2; clone_size: .; j_call: TRBJ2-1; d_call: TRBD1
cdr3_aa: CASSLALLADRGPGTEAFF; cdr3_nt: TGTGCCAGCAGCTTGGCCTTGCTCGCGGACAGGGGGCCGGGGACTGAAGCTTTCTTT; v_call: TRBV11-2; clone_size: .; j_call: TRBJ1-1; d_call: TRBD1
cdr3_aa: CASSAGDGYGYTF; cdr3_nt: TGTGCCAGCAGTGCAGGGGACGGCTATGGCTACACCTTC; v_call: TRBV2; clone_size: .; j_call: TRBJ1-2; d_call: .
cdr3_aa: CASSDTGGSSPLHF; cdr3_nt: TGTGCCAGCAGTGATACGGGGGGATCTTCACCCCTCCACTTT; v_call: TRBV25-1; clone_size: .; j_call: TRBJ1-6; d_call: .
cdr3_aa: CASSFSGGQLNNYGYTF; cdr3_nt: TGTGCCAGCAGCTTTAGTGGCGGCCAGCTGAATAACTATGGCTACACCTTC; v_call: TRBV7-9; clone_size: .; j_call: TRBJ1-2; d_call: .
cdr3_aa: CSVASRVYGYTF; cdr3_nt: TGCAGCGTTGCAAGCCGCGTCTATGGCTACACCTTC; v_call: TRBV29-1; clone_size: .; j_call: TRBJ1-2; d_call: .
cdr3_aa: CASSYGQPQHF; cdr3_nt: TGTGCCAGCAGTTACGGTCAGCCCCAGCATTTT; v_call: TRBV28; clone_size: .; j_call: TRBJ1-5; d_call: .
cdr3_aa: CASSLLSGSDTGELFF; cdr3_nt: TGTGCCAGCAGCTTATTAAGCGGGAGCGACACCGGGGAGCTGTTTTTT; v_call: TRBV7-6; clone_size: .; j_call: TRBJ2-2; d_call: TRBD2
cdr3_aa: CASSSTMDTIYF; cdr3_nt: TGTGCCAGCAGTTCAACCATGGACACCATATATTTT; v_call: TRBV28; clone_size: .; j_call: TRBJ1-3; d_call: .